These 10 T cell receptor beta chains were all obtained from the same sample, sequenced in a study of CD8+ T cells in alopecia areata. Following extraction, RNA underwent reverse transcription to cDNA, which served as the sequencing template. Libraries were prepared by immunoSEQ multiplex PCR; TCRdb keeps only in-frame clonotypes and omits some of them. The sample contains around 200,000 clones, about 60% of which appear only once. Treatment described: oral pan-JAK inhibitor, 5-10 mg twice daily. The sample consisted of CD4+ T cells sorted from blood, taken at week 4, from a patient treated with tofacitinib. The receptors originated from a human donor with alopecia areata.

The CDR3, as DNA: TGCAGCGCTCTGGTAGGGGGAAACACTGAAGCTTTCTTT. Translating it yields CSALVGGNTEAFF. The rearrangement uses TRBV29-1 and TRBJ1-1; weak D call: TRBD1 (6 bases). Trimming removed 7 bases from V and 2 bases from J, with 14 bases in between. This CDR3 spans 13 amino acids. Germline CDR1 and CDR2: SQVTM and ANQGSEA.

This sequence joins TRBV5-4 and TRBJ2-2, with TRBD1 matching over 10 bases. This CDR3 is built from 17 residues. CDR1 and CDR2 (germline): SGHNT, YYREEE (reference sequence). V lost 4 bases to trimming and J lost 7 bases; unmatched junction nucleotides: 13. CDR3 nucleotide sequence: TGTGCCAGCAGCCCAAGGAAGGGACAGGGGCGTAGCGGGGAGCTGTTTTTT. This encodes CASSPRKGQGRSGELFF.

This chain links TRBV30 with TRBJ1-2; D gene uncertain. The CDR3 consists of 14 residues. Germline V gene lookup returns CDR1 GTSNPN and CDR2 SVGIG (reference sequence). Between the trimmed V and J ends, which lost 3 bases and 5 bases, there was a span of 16 bases. The CDR3 loop reads CAWSGRRRWYGYTF. CDR3 DNA: TGTGCCTGGAGCGGGCGGCGCAGGTGGTATGGCTACACCTTC.

The chain combines TRBV29-1 with TRBJ2-1; 8 nucleotides agree with TRBD1. J gave up 12 bases and V 4 bases, and 14 bases lay outside the gene matches. The CDR3 consists of 14 residues. The germline V gene has CDR1 SQVTM and CDR2 ANQGSEA. CDR3 DNA sequence: TGCAGCGTTGGTTGGACAGGGTTACGGGAAGGGCAGTTCTTC. Residues: CSVGWTGLREGQFF.

A word on this clone: At the DNA level, this CDR3 is encoded by other sequences in the same sample as well. The gene calls are TRBV5-1 and TRBJ2-2; no clear D gene. Trimming took 1 base from V and 0 from J, leaving 1 base between them. CDR3 length: 13 residues. Germline V gene lookup returns CDR1 SGHRS and CDR2 YFSETQ. CDR3 loop: CASSLTNTGELFF. CDR3 nucleotides: TGCGCCAGCAGCTTGACGAACACCGGGGAGCTGTTTTTT. Based on the CDR3 plus reference TRBV5-1 and TRBJ2-2, the full variable domain is KAGVTQTPRYLIKTRGQQVTLSCSPISGHRSVSWYQQTPGQGLQFLFEYFSETQRNKGNFPGRFSGRQFSNSRSEMNVSTLELGDSALYLCASSLTNTGELFFGEGSRLTVL.

This chain joins TRBV14 and TRBJ2-1, with D perhaps being TRBD1 or TRBD2 (5 bases each). The germline V gene encodes CDR1 SGHDN and CDR2 FVKESK. The CDR3 sequence is 13 residues long. Trimming removed 9 bases from V and 2 bases from J, with 11 bases in between. The DNA for the CDR3 is TGTGCCAGGACGAGGGGACCCTACAATGAGCAGTTCTTC. This translates into CARTRGPYNEQFF.

This chain links TRBV4-1 with TRBJ2-6; D is possibly TRBD2 (6 bases). Looked up from germline, CDR1 is MGHRA and CDR2 is YSYEKL. The CDR3 is 15 residues long. The V end lost 1 base, the J end lost 3 bases, and 7 bases lay between the germline ends. In nucleotides, the CDR3 is TGCGCCAGCAGCCAAGCGGGGGTTGGGGCCAACGTCCTGACTTTC. Protein product: CASSQAGVGANVLTF.

The chain employs TRBV5-1 and TRBJ2-6; no clear D gene. Germline loops: CDR1 SGHRS, CDR2 YFSETQ. V lost 4 bases and J lost 2, with 13 bases in between. The CDR3 spans 16 residues. The CDR3 nucleotides read TGCGCCAGCAGCCTCCAACCTAGTACTGGGGCCAACGTCCTGACTTTC. The encoded protein is CASSLQPSTGANVLTF.

This clone was seen only once. J is TRBJ1-6 and V is TRBV30; D ambiguous. Looked up from germline, CDR1 is GTSNPN and CDR2 is SVGIG (reference sequence). The CDR3 has 13 amino acids. The ends were cut back, 3 bases at V and 12 bases at J, with 15 bases in the middle. The CDR3 spells CAWSGVSDGPLHF. The CDR3 nucleotides are TGTGCCTGGAGCGGGGTCTCAGACGGACCCCTCCACTTT.

The genes are TRBV29-1 and TRBJ2-2; 9 bases line up with TRBD1. This CDR3 spans 16 amino acids. Germline V gene data show CDR1 as SQVTM and CDR2 as ANQGSEA. Losses at the gene ends were 4 bases for V and 5 bases for J; bases not matched to a gene: 11. The CDR3 is CSVGFAGQGSTGELFF. CDR3 nucleotide sequence: TGCAGCGTTGGTTTCGCGGGACAGGGTTCAACCGGGGAGCTGTTTTTT.